The TCR beta chain described here comes from a study of cytotoxic CD8 clonotypes in ibrutinib-treated CLL. TCRdb's table, derived via immunoSEQ multiplex PCR, lists solely in-frame clones and lacks some. Here the sample spans nearly 300,000 clones, around 77% being singletons. Only a few counts were recorded for this clone. This TCR was sampled from a human donor with chronic lymphocytic leukemia. The sequenced sample was PBMCs, obtained at disease progression, from a patient treated with ibrutinib.

The CDR3 here is CASSAVNTGELFF. DNA of the CDR3: TGTGCCAGCAGCGCCGTAAACACCGGGGAGCTGTTTTTT. The V gene is TRBV9, the J gene TRBJ2-2, with D unclear. V was pared by 3 bases and J by 2 bases, with 5 bases between. The CDR3 is 13 residues long. Germline V gene sequence: CDR1 SGDLS, CDR2 YYNGEE.